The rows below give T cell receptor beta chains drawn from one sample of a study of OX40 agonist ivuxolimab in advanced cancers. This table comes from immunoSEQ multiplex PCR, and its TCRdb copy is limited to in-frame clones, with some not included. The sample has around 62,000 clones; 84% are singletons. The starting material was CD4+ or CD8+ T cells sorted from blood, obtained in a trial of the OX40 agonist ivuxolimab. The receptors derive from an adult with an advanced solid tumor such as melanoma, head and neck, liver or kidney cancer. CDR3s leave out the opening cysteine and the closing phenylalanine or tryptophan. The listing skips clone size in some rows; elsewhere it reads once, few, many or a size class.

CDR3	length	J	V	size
ASSISGTSGGTQY	13	TRBJ2-3	TRBV19	.
ASSPRLNNEQF	11	TRBJ2-1	TRBV2	.
ASSPLTNSGTDTQY	14	TRBJ2-3	TRBV7-8	.
ASSPGTGRANTEAF	14	TRBJ1-1	TRBV19	once
ASSVSSSSEKLF	12	TRBJ1-4	TRBV9	.
ASSFVSGSETQY	12	TRBJ2-5	TRBV5-5	.
ASNRQGQVGYT	11	TRBJ1-2	TRBV9	.
ASSLLMVALNTEAF	14	TRBJ1-1	TRBV14	.
ASRGGWNTEAF	11	TRBJ1-1	TRBV7-9	.
ASSIITGGIRYGYT	14	TRBJ1-2	TRBV28	.
ASSLFGTGTEKLF	13	TRBJ1-4	TRBV28	.
ASSEASGTSNSPLH	14	TRBJ1-6	TRBV2	.
AIRRKQGTEAF	11	TRBJ1-1	TRBV10-3	.
ASSQGPSLAGGYEQY	15	.	TRBV4-1	.
ASKDKPSSYEQY	12	TRBJ2-7	TRBV19	few
ASSSFSGANTEAF	13	TRBJ1-1	TRBV7-6	.
ASSPGTSNTEAF	12	TRBJ1-1	TRBV5-1	.
ASSLDRFSYEQY	12	TRBJ2-7	TRBV7-3	once
ASSHVFGGYT	10	TRBJ1-2	TRBV6-1	few
ASSGSRDRYTDTQY	14	TRBJ2-3	TRBV6-1	.
ASSLGTGNAGYT	12	TRBJ1-2	TRBV7-6	once
ASSVSSGWYNEQF	13	TRBJ2-1	TRBV9	.
ASSVGDRSTGELF	13	TRBJ2-2	TRBV9	.
ASSLESSSGNTIY	13	TRBJ1-3	TRBV5-1	.
ASSRTRRYEQY	11	TRBJ2-7	TRBV6-6	.
ASSQGVHTEAF	11	TRBJ1-1	TRBV4-3	few
ATSRDLMGGLRGYT	14	TRBJ1-2	TRBV15	.
ASSLSSGMNTEAF	13	TRBJ1-1	TRBV7-3	.
ASSSLPGTSGVTGELF	16	TRBJ2-2	TRBV27	.
ASSTRRGGGNTEAF	14	TRBJ1-1	TRBV19	.
ASKFAGGQADTQY	13	TRBJ2-3	TRBV2	.
ATSRDAGGVEKLF	13	TRBJ1-4	TRBV15	.
ASRLNTGELF	10	TRBJ2-2	TRBV28	.
ASSPGRSTEAF	11	TRBJ1-1	TRBV7-2	.
ASKIGTSYGYT	11	TRBJ1-2	TRBV2	once
ASSSVGGAGATDTQY	15	TRBJ2-3	TRBV7-3	.
ASSSRAPNYGYT	12	TRBJ1-2	TRBV6-5	.
ASSRTRAGGLETQY	14	TRBJ2-5	TRBV4-2	once
ASRIDGLSNQPQH	13	TRBJ1-5	TRBV2	few
ASRASGGALETQY	13	TRBJ2-5	TRBV6-1	.
ASSTQGAGSYEQY	13	TRBJ2-7	TRBV7-3	.
ASSPRASGYGYT	12	TRBJ1-2	TRBV27	.
ASSLAASGGEETQY	14	TRBJ2-5	TRBV7-6	.
ASRRFGESGEKLF	13	TRBJ1-4	TRBV19	.
ASSEFRNSNQPQH	13	TRBJ1-5	TRBV2	.
ASSLMGRGNTEAF	13	TRBJ1-1	TRBV7-2	.
ASRGAPTTGVNSPLH	15	TRBJ1-6	TRBV5-1	.